The TCR beta chain under discussion was sequenced for a study of blood T cell repertoires in COVID-19. Recruitment covered about two dozen US areas and drew participants whose ages spanned roughly 18 to 90 years. The method was immunoSEQ multiplex PCR; TCRdb's version includes in-frame clones alone and lacks a portion of them. The table includes approximately 300,000 clones, 80% to 90% detected once. The germline CDR1 and CDR2 sequences are MDHEN and SYDVKM. This CDR3 comprises 12 residues. The TCR comes from a woman between 18 and 30 years old who had recovered from COVID-19. The V gene is TRBV28, the J gene TRBJ1-2, with 8 bases fitting TRBD1. The sequenced sample was PBMCs or T cells enriched from blood (not recorded which). The CDR3 here is CAQGGANYGYTF. Here the CDR3 DNA reads TGTGCACAGGGGGGCGCAAACTATGGCTACACCTTC.